The clone carrying this T cell receptor (beta chain) has a count of ten or more. No antigen is known for it. This entry comes from a study of T cells in Graves' hyperthyroidism and ophthalmopathy. It was RNA transcripts that yielded the amplified TCR beta CDR3 regions. First-round RT-PCR targeting the TCR CDR3 was performed with the HTBI primer set. Each CDR3 protein is one row after TCRdb ran MiXCR on the multiplex PCR reads. This sample has about 400,000 distinct CDR3 sequences, with roughly 14% found just once. Study results and caveats: Separating ophthalmopathy from stable hyperthyroidism was achieved by a 13 V-J model.

The germline CDR1 and CDR2 sequences are KGHSH and LQKENI. V lost 0 bases and J lost 4, with 10 bases in between. The CDR3 length is 15 residues. Material: blood. This TCR came from a woman aged 25 to 39 with Graves' ophthalmopathy. The V and J genes are TRBV18 and TRBJ2-1; D gene ambiguous. DNA for the CDR3: TGTGCCAGCTCACCACCCGCCGGGCCTTACAATGAGCAGTTCTTC. This translates into CASSPPAGPYNEQFF.